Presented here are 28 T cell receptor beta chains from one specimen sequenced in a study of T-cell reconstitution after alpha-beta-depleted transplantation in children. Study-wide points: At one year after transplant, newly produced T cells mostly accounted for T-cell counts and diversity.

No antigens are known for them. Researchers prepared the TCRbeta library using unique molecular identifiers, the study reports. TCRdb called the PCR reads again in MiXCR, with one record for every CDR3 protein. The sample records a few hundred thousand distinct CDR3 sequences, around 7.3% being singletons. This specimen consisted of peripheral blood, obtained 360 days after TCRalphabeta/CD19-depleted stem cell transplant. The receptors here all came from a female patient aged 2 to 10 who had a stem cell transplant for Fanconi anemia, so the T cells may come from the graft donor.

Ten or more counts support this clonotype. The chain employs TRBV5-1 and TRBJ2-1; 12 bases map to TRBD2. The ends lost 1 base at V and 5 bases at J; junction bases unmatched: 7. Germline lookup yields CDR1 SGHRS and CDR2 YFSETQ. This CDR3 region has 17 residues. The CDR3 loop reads CASSLPQLAGGDNEQFF. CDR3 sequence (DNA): TGCGCCAGCAGCTTGCCACAACTAGCGGGGGGAGACAATGAGCAGTTCTTC.

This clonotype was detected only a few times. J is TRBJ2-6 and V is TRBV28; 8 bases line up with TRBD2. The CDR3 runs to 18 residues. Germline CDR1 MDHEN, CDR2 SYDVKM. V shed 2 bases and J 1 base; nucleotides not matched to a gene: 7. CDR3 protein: CASSLSRGGISGANVLTF. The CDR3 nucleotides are TGTGCCAGCAGTTTAAGTCGCGGGGGGATATCTGGGGCCAACGTCCTGACTTTC.

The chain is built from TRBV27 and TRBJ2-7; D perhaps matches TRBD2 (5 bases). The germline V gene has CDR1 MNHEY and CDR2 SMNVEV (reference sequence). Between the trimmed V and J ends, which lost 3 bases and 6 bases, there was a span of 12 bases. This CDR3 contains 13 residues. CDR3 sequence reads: CASSLAGLGEQYF. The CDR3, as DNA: TGTGCCAGCAGTTTGGCGGGTCTGGGCGAGCAGTACTTC.

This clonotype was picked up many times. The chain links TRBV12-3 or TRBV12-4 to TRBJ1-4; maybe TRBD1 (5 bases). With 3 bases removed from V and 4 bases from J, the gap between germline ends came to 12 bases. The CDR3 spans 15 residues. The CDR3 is CASSFTPGVNEKLFF. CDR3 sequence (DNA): TGTGCCAGCAGTTTCACACCGGGGGTTAATGAAAAACTGTTTTTT.

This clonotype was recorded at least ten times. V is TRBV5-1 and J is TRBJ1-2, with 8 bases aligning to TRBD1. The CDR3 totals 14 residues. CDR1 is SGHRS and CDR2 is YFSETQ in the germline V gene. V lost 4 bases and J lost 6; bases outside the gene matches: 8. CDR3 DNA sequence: TGCGCCAGCAGCAGCTCCGGGACAGGTGATGGCTACACCTTC. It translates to CASSSSGTGDGYTF.

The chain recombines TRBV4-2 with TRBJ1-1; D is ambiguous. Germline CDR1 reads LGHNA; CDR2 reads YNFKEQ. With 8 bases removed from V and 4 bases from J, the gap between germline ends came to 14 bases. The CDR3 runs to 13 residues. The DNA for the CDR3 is TGTGCCAGCGGCTCCGGCCTCCTCACTGAAGCTTTCTTT. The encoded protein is CASGSGLLTEAFF.

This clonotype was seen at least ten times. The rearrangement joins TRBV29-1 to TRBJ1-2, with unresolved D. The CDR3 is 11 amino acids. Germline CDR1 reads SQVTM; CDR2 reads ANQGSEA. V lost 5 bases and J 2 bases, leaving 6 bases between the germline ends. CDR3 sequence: CSVTRNYGYTF. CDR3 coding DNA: TGCAGCGTTACGAGAAACTATGGCTACACCTTC.

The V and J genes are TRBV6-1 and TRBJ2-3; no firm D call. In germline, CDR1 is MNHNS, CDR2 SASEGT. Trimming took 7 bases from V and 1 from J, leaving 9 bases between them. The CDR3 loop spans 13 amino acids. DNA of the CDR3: TGTGCCAGCACGGCAGACCGCACAGATACGCAGTATTTT. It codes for CASTADRTDTQYF.

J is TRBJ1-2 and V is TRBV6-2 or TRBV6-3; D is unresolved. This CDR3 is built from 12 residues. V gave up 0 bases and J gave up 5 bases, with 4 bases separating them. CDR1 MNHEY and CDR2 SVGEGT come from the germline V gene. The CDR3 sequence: CASSYSRYGYTF. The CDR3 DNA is TGTGCCAGCAGTTACTCGAGATATGGCTACACCTTC.

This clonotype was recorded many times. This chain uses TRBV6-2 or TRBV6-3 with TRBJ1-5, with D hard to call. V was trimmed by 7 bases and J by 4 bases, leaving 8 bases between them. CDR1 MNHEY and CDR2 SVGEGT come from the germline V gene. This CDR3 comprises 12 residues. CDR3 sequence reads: CASTLGNQPQHF. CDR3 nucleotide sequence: TGTGCCAGCACCTTAGGGAATCAGCCCCAGCATTTT.

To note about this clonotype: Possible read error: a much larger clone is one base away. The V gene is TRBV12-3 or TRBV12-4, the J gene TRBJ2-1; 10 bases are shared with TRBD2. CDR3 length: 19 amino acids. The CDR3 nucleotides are TGTGCCATCAGTTTAAGTATAAGCGGGGGGGGCAGCTCCTACAATGAGCAGTTCTTC. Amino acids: CAISLSISGGGSSYNEQFF.

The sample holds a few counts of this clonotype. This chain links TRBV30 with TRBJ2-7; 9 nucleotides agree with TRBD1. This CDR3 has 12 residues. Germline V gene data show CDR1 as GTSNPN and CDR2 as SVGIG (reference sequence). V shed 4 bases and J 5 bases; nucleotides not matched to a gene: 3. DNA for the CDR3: TGTGCCTGGAACAGGGGGCGCGACGAGCAGTACTTC. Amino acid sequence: CAWNRGRDEQYF.

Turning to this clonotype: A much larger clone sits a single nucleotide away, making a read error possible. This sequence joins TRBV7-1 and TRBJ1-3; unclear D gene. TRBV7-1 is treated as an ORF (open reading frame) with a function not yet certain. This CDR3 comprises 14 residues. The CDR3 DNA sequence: TGTGCCAGCAGCTCCAACCTCTCTGGAAACGCCATATATTTT. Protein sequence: CASSSNLSGNAIYF.

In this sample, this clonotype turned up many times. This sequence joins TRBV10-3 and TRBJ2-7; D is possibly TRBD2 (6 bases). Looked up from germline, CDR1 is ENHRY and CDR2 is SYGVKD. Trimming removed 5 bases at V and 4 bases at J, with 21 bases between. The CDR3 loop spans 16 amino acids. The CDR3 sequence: CAISPSKGGDFYEQYV. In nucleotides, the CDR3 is TGTGCCATCAGTCCCTCAAAAGGAGGGGATTTTTACGAGCAGTACGTC.

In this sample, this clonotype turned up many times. For the CDR3, the DNA is TGTGCCAGCAGCCCCCGGACAGGGGCCTACGAGCAGTACTTC. It codes for CASSPRTGAYEQYF. V gene TRBV7-9 combines with J gene TRBJ2-7; TRBD1 agrees at 9 bases. Per germline, CDR1 SEHNR and CDR2 FQNEAQ (reference sequence). The CDR3 totals 14 residues. V lost 5 bases to trimming and J lost 2 bases; unmatched junction nucleotides: 4.

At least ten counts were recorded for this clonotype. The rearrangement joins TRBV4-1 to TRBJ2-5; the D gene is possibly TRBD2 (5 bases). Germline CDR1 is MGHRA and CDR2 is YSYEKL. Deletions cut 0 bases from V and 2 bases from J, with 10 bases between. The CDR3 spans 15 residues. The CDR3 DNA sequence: TGCGCCAGCAGCCAAGAAGGGAGCGGACAAGAGACCCAGTACTTC. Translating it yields CASSQEGSGQETQYF.

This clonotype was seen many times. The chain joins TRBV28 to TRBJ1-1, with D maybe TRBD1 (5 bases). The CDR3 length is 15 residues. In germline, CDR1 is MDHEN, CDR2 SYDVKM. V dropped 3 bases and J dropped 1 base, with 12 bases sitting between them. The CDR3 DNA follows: TGTGCCAGCAGTTTGTGGGACGGAGGGAACACTGAAGCTTTCTTT. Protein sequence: CASSLWDGGNTEAFF.

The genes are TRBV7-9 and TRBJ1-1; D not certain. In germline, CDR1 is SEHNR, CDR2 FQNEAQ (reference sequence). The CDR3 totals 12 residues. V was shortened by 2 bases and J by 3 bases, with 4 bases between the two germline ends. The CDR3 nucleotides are TGTGCCAGCAGCTTAATTTACACTGAAGCTTTCTTT. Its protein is CASSLIYTEAFF.

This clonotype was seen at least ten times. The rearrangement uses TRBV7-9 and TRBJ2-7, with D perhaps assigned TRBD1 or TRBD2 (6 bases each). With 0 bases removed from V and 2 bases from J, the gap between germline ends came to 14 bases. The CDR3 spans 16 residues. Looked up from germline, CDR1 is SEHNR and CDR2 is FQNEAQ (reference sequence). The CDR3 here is CASSLAGGISPYEQYF. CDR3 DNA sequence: TGTGCCAGCAGCTTAGCGGGGGGCATAAGCCCCTACGAGCAGTACTTC.

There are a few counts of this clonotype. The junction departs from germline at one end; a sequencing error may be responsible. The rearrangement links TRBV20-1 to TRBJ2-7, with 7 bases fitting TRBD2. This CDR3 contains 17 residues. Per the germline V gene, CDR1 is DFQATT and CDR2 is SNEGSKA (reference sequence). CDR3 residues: CCARGGRARVLSYEQYF. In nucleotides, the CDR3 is TGCTGTGCTAGGGGCGGGAGAGCGAGGGTCCTAAGCTACGAGCAGTACTTC.

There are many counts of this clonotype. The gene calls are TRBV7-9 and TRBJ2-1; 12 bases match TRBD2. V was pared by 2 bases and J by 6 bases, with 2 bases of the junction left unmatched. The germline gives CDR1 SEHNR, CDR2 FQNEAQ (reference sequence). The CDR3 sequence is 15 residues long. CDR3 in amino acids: CASSLMTSGSNEQFF. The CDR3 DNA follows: TGTGCCAGCAGCTTAATGACTAGCGGGAGCAATGAGCAGTTCTTC.

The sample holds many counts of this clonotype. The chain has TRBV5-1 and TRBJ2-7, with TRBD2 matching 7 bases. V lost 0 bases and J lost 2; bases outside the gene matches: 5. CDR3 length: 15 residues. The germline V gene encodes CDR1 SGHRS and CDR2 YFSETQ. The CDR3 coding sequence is TGCGCCAGCAGCTTGGGCGGGAGCTTTCCCTACGAGCAGTACTTC. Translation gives CASSLGGSFPYEQYF.

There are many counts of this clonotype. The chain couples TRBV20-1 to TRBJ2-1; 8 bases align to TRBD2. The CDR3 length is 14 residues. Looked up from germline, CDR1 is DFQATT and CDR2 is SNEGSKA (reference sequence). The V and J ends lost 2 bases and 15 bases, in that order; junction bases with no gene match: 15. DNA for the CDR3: TGCAGTGCTAGAAGGAGCTCCGGGACTAGTTTGCTGTTCTTC. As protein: CSARRSSGTSLLFF.

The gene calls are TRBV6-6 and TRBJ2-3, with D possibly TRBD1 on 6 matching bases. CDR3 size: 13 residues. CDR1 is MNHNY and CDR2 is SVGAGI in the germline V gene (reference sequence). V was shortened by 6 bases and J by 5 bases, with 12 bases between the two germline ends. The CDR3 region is CASSTGQLDTQYF. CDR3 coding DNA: TGTGCCAGCAGCACTGGACAGCTAGATACGCAGTATTTT.

CDR3 in DNA: TGCGCCAGCAGCCAAGGGGCGGGCAGGGACTATGGCTACACCTTC. Translated, it gives CASSQGAGRDYGYTF. The J gene is TRBJ1-2, the V gene TRBV4-3, with a tentative D call TRBD1 (5 bases). There are 15 residues in the CDR3. Germline V gene sequence: CDR1 LGHNA, CDR2 YSLEER. V was trimmed by 1 base and J by 3 bases, leaving 12 bases between them.

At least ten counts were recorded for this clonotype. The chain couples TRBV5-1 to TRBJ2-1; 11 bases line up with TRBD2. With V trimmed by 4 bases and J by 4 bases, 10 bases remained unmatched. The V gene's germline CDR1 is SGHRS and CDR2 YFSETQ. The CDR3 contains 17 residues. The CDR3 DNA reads TGCGCCAGCAGCAGTATGGTAGCGGGAGGGGGTTACAATGAGCAGTTCTTC. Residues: CASSSMVAGGGYNEQFF.

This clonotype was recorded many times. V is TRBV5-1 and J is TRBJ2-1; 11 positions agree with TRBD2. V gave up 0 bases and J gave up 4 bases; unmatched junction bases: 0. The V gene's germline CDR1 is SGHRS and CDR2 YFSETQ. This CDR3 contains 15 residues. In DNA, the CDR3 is TGCGCCAGCAGCTTGGCTAGCGGGGGGTACAATGAGCAGTTCTTC. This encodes CASSLASGGYNEQFF. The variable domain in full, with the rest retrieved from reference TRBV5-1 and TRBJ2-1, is KAGVTQTPRYLIKTRGQQVTLSCSPISGHRSVSWYQQTPGQGLQFLFEYFSETQRNKGNFPGRFSGRQFSNSRSEMNVSTLELGDSALYLCASSLASGGYNEQFFGPGTRLTVL.

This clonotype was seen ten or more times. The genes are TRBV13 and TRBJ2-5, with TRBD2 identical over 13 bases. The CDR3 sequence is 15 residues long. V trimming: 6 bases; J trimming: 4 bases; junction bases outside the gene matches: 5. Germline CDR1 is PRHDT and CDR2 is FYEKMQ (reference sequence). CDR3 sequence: CASRGLAGETETQYF. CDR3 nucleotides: TGTGCCAGCAGAGGACTAGCGGGGGAGACAGAGACCCAGTACTTC. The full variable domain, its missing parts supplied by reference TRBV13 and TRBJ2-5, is AAGVIQSPRHLIKEKRETATLKCYPIPRHDTVYWYQQGPGQDPQFLISFYEKMQSDKGSIPDRFSAQQFSDYHSELNMSSLELGDSALYFCASRGLAGETETQYFGPGTRLLVL.